This T cell receptor (beta chain) was documented in a study of blood T cell repertoires in COVID-19. Sequencing used immunoSEQ multiplex PCR; TCRdb keeps in-frame clones, though not all of them. The repertoire holds around 200,000 clones, with around 87% as singletons. V lost 9 bases to trimming and J lost 2 bases, with 11 bases between them. Germline V CDR1 and CDR2: MRHNA, SNTAGT. CDR3 length equals 14 residues. The chain carries TRBV6-4 and TRBJ2-6; tentative D call: TRBD1 (5 bases). Sequenced material: peripheral blood. The clonotype comes from a woman between 18 and 30 years old who had recovered from COVID-19. The CDR3 protein is CASKAGPGANVLTF. DNA for the CDR3: TGTGCCAGTAAAGCAGGGCCTGGGGCCAACGTCCTGACTTTC.